This entry lists 8 T cell receptor beta chains sequenced from one sample in a study of blood T cell dynamics during melanoma immunotherapy. Stated time point: pre-treatment baseline. Sequencing used immunoSEQ multiplex PCR; TCRdb keeps in-frame clones, though not all of them. The table lists some 9,900 clones, 86% of them singletons, with about 10% in the top ten. Sequencing used blood, obtained from a patient treated with checkpoint blockade. The receptors were gathered from a human donor with melanoma.

The chain recombines TRBV19 with TRBJ1-1; 8 bases line up with TRBD1. In germline, CDR1 is LNHDA, CDR2 SQIVND (reference sequence). This CDR3 has 14 residues. V lost 7 bases and J lost 0; bases outside the gene matches: 4. The CDR3 region is CASIRDRMNTEAFF. CDR3 DNA sequence: TGTGCCAGTATCCGGGACAGGATGAACACTGAAGCTTTCTTT.

The chain has TRBV30 and TRBJ1-6; TRBD1 is a possible D gene (6 bases). Germline V gene data show CDR1 as GTSNPN and CDR2 as SVGIG (reference sequence). The CDR3 has 13 residues. Trimming left V 3 bases short and J 6 bases short, with 9 bases between. The CDR3 sequence is CAWREGGNSPLHF. In DNA, the CDR3 is TGTGCCTGGAGAGAGGGGGGTAATTCACCCCTCCACTTT.

This rearrangement joins TRBV5-4 to TRBJ1-1; tentatively, D is TRBD1 (5 bases). Trimming removed 6 bases from V and 0 bases from J, with 9 bases in between. The V gene's germline CDR1 is SGHNT and CDR2 YYREEE (reference sequence). The length of the CDR3 is 13 residues. The CDR3 DNA reads as TGTGCCAGCAAGGACACCTTGAACACTGAAGCTTTCTTT. Translating it yields CASKDTLNTEAFF.

Here the CDR3 DNA reads TGTGCCAGCAGTGAGAGGCGGAGCTCCTACAATGAGCAGTTCTTC. Encoded protein: CASSERRSSYNEQFF. The V call is TRBV2, the J call TRBJ2-1; no firm D call. The CDR3 has 15 amino acids. V shed 3 bases and J shed 0 bases, with 9 bases lying between them. Germline V gene sequence: CDR1 SNHLY, CDR2 FYNNEI. The entire variable domain, with the rest obtained from reference TRBV2 and TRBJ2-1, is as follows: EPEVTQTPSHQVTQMGQEVILRCVPISNHLYFYWYRQILGQKVEFLVSFYNNEISEKSEIFDDQFSVERPDGSNFTLKIRSTKLEDSAMYFCASSERRSSYNEQFFGPGTRLTVL.

The gene calls are TRBV7-2 and TRBJ2-6, with 11 bases matching TRBD1. Looked up from germline, CDR1 is SGHTA and CDR2 is FQGNSA. The V and J ends lost 5 bases and 4 bases, in that order; junction bases with no gene match: 4. The CDR3 has 16 amino acids. DNA for the CDR3: TGTGCCAGCAGCCGAGGACAGGGGGCAGGGGCCAACGTCCTGACTTTC. It codes for CASSRGQGAGANVLTF.

The chain carries TRBV5-1 and TRBJ1-6; no reliable D call. V gave up 0 bases and J gave up 8 bases, with 6 bases separating them. CDR1 SGHRS and CDR2 YFSETQ come from the germline V gene. The CDR3 length is 13 residues. The DNA for the CDR3 is TGCGCCAGCAGCTTGGAAGCAGATTCACCCCTCCACTTT. This translates into CASSLEADSPLHF.

The chain joins TRBV5-1 to TRBJ2-2; TRBD2 agrees at 9 bases. The germline CDR1 and CDR2 sequences are SGHRS and YFSETQ. The trim removed 2 bases at V and 5 bases at J, leaving 4 bases unmatched. The CDR3 is made up of 15 amino acids. CDR3 DNA sequence: TGCGCCAGCAGCTTCGTCGCGGGGGGGACCGGGGAGCTGTTTTTT. Amino acids: CASSFVAGGTGELFF.

The chain carries TRBV11-2 and TRBJ2-5, with D unresolved. The CDR3 is made up of 14 amino acids. CDR1 is SGHAT and CDR2 is FQNNGV in the germline V gene. The germline V and J ends were trimmed by 1 base and 2 bases, with 8 bases remaining between them. The CDR3 here is CASSLGTQQETQYF. The CDR3 nucleotides read TGTGCCAGCAGCTTAGGGACGCAGCAAGAGACCCAGTACTTC.